A single T cell receptor (beta chain) is shown here with its context. Its specific antigen is unknown. Base quality data are lacking; no much larger clone is found one base away. V and J are trimmed by 4 bases and 6 bases, and the gene matches miss 10 bases of the junction. The cysteine opens and the phenylalanine closes a CDR3 of 15 amino acids. The sequence is cut down to CDR3 DNA, 45 bases in frame from base 1. From a lookup of the germline V gene, CDR1 and CDR2 are SGHVT and SQSDAQ. Receptor amplification or capture employed PCR. This sample was sequenced with an Illumina HiSeq 2500. To reduce PCR and sequencing biases, unique molecular identifiers were incorporated into the TCR beta cDNA libraries. Every 1 to 10 million input T cells yielded roughly 0.5 million cDNA molecules, meaning each molecule approximated one T cell. The patient libraries were prepared and sequenced with the same protocol used for the earlier healthy control dataset. Samples belonging to the same batch were prepared together, multiplexed and sequenced on a shared HiSeq lane. In the paper's pipeline: Raw barcoded reads were processed with MIGEC, discarding single-read molecular identifier groups before consensus assembly and CDR3 extraction. VDJtools was used for post-analysis of the clonotype tables, with diversity normalized by down-sampling every dataset to the smallest sample size. In repertoire overlap clustering, CDR3 amino acid sequences, but not nucleotide sequences, were matched to correct batch-related cross-sample contamination. The public reads were quality trimmed at Q25 with fastp and then assembled into clones with MiXCR by TCRdb, keeping productive beta chains. Rows are unified per CDR3 protein, each entry keeping the most common DNA and genes. TCRdb, not the original authors, processed these V and J calls. Here the sample has more than 350,000 distinct CDR3 sequences; 39% occur a single time. The top ten clonotypes cover less than 10% of the sample.

To demonstrate the VDJtools post-analysis software, the study profiled TCR beta repertoires from the peripheral blood of about a dozen young patients with multiple sclerosis. The patients with multiple sclerosis were children and adolescents between about 6 and 15 years of age. This sample was included in a study of post-analysis software for immune sequencing data (dated by TCRdb to 2015 to 2017). Background on the whole study: The recorded disease courses included relapsing-remitting, secondary progressive and progressive-relapsing multiple sclerosis, and some patients had no subtype annotation. The patient repertoires were set against under 13 previously published healthy control repertoires from donors whose ages ranged from roughly 6 to 25 years. A subset of samples was prepared in parallel using single-end sample barcoding, then pooled and co-amplified after Illumina adapter ligation.

The paper's findings and limits, for the study overall: Normalized Chao1 diversity was significantly lower in multiple sclerosis patients than controls, suggesting substantial peripheral T-cell clonal expansion. The control group was slightly older than the multiple sclerosis patient group. When samples were clustered directly using the F measure, samples prepared in the same batch co-clustered strongly, which prompted a batch-effect correction. Patients showed significantly higher frequencies than controls for a handful of TRBV segments, among them TRBV5-6, TRBV5-1 and TRBV20-1.

Sequenced sample: blood. Recombination connected TRBV7-4 to TRBJ2-7, with 9 central nucleotides matching TRBD1. The clonotype comes from a girl aged 2-10 years with multiple sclerosis. The CDR3 region reads CASSCSGTGYGEQYF. In nucleotide form, the sequence is TGTGCCAGCAGCTGCTCCGGGACAGGGTACGGCGAGCAGTACTTC.